This T cell receptor beta chain was captured by sequencing in a study of lymphopenia after photon versus proton radiotherapy. This clone was counted a single time. The antigen is not known. Study results and limitations: Post-nadir diversity loss with photons came from oligoclonal expansion, particularly CD8+ Temra cells. Relative stability marked proton patients; photon patients lost diversity and naive cells. Better survival with proton therapy was suggested as possible, not demonstrated. Larger post-nadir TCR diversity loss correlated inversely with survival in deceased patients.

Libraries were prepared by immunoSEQ multiplex PCR; TCRdb keeps only in-frame clonotypes and omits some of them. The profile shows around 63,000 clones, about 86% of them singletons. The CDR3 spans 13 residues. The V gene's germline CDR1 is SGHDT and CDR2 YYEEEE. With 4 bases removed from V and 5 bases from J, the gap between germline ends came to 10 bases. Here the sequenced sample was peripheral blood, taken from a patient treated with photon-based radiotherapy. The receptor's source is a middle-aged man with gastric cancer. The genes are TRBV5-6 and TRBJ2-4; D gene unclear. The CDR3 DNA reads TGTGCCAGCAGCCTAATCCGGGAAAACATTCAGTACTTC. This codes for CASSLIRENIQYF.